A selection of T cell receptor beta chains follows, all from one sample in a study of control samples from healthy donors and cancer patients. This table comes from immunoSEQ multiplex PCR, and its TCRdb copy is limited to in-frame clones, with some not included. Altogether 130,000 or so clones are present, about 90% being singletons, with the ten largest covering less than 8.5%. Source material: blood. Receptors originate from a man between 18 and 29 years old in good health. The CDR3 runs from the conserved cysteine through the conserved F or W. The D gene is left open where the match is weak. The size entry is marked missing in some rows and otherwise reads once, few, many or a size class.

d_call,cdr3_length,j_call,clone_size,v_call,cdr3_nt,cdr3_aa
NA,18,TRBJ1-2,NA,TRBV25-1,TGTGCCAGCAGTGACCGTGGGGAGGACGGCCGAACTAACTATGGCTACACCTTC,CASSDRGEDGRTNYGYTF
TRBD1,16,TRBJ1-1,once,TRBV18,TGTGCCAGCCGGCCCACAGGGGGCGCCGGGAGAGCTGAAGCTTTCTTT,CASRPTGGAGRAEAFF
NA,12,TRBJ1-1,NA,TRBV5-6,TGTGCCACAGGACGGTACTACACTGAAGCTTTCTTT,CATGRYYTEAFF
NA,13,TRBJ2-5,NA,TRBV18,TGTGCCAGCTCACGGGACAACCAGGAGACCCAGTACTTC,CASSRDNQETQYF
NA,15,TRBJ1-1,once,TRBV6-5,TGTGCCAGCAGTTACTCTTCTGGAGGTTTCACTGAAGCTTTCTTT,CASSYSSGGFTEAFF
TRBD2,14,TRBJ2-3,NA,TRBV3-1/TRBV3-2,TGTGCCAGCAGCCTCGGGACTAGTTTCGATACGCAGTATTTT,CASSLGTSFDTQYF
NA,16,TRBJ2-3,NA,TRBV5-1,TGCGCCAGCAAAGGGGGCTTTGGCGGGGTAACAGATACGCAGTATTTT,CASKGGFGGVTDTQYF
NA,15,TRBJ2-3,NA,TRBV18,TGTGCCAGCTCACCATGGGGCGGGGCCGGAGATACGCAGTATTTT,CASSPWGGAGDTQYF
TRBD1,14,TRBJ1-5,NA,TRBV7-2,TGTGCCAGCAGCTTAGCGGGACAGGGTCAGCCCCAGCATTTT,CASSLAGQGQPQHF
NA,16,TRBJ2-2,NA,TRBV5-4,TGTGCCAGCAGCCCCAACCCGACAGTCCCCACCGGGGAGCTGTTTTTT,CASSPNPTVPTGELFF
NA,14,TRBJ1-3,once,TRBV27,TGTGCCAGCAGGTCGCAGGCCCCTGGAAACACCATATATTTT,CASRSQAPGNTIYF
NA,16,TRBJ2-1,NA,TRBV4-3,TGCGCCAGCAGCCAGGGGGATGCGACAGGAGGCGATGAGCAGTTCTTC,CASSQGDATGGDEQFF
NA,17,TRBJ2-1,NA,TRBV5-1,TGCGCCAGCAGCCCGGGATGGGGGACAAGCCCCCACAATGAGCAGTTCTTC,CASSPGWGTSPHNEQFF
NA,16,TRBJ2-2,NA,TRBV7-8,TGTGCCAGCAGCTTATGGGTTAGCGGGAACACCGGGGAGCTGTTTTTT,CASSLWVSGNTGELFF
NA,15,TRBJ2-1,NA,TRBV13,TGTGCCAGCAGCCCCCTTGTAGCCCTTTACAATGAGCAGTTCTTC,CASSPLVALYNEQFF
TRBD1,15,TRBJ1-5,NA,TRBV5-1,TGCGCCAGCAGCTTGGGACAGGGTGGCAATCAGCCCCAGCATTTT,CASSLGQGGNQPQHF
NA,10,TRBJ1-1,NA,TRBV20-1,TGCAGTGTACCAGGCACTGAAGCTTTCTTT,CSVPGTEAFF
TRBD2,14,TRBJ2-1,NA,TRBV14,TGTGCCAGCAGCCAAGGCGGGGGGTGGAATGAGCAGTTCTTC,CASSQGGGWNEQFF
NA,16,TRBJ2-1,NA,TRBV13,TGTGCCAGCAGCTTAGCCTCTGGGAGCCCGGCGGATGAGCAGTTCTTC,CASSLASGSPADEQFF
TRBD1,15,TRBJ2-1,NA,TRBV9,TGTGCCAGCAGCCCTAGACAGGGCTGGGGCAATGAGCAGTTCTTC,CASSPRQGWGNEQFF
TRBD2,19,TRBJ2-3,NA,TRBV19,TGTGCCAGTAGTAGCCCCTGGACTAGCGGGGGGTCAACCACAGATACGCAGTATTTT,CASSSPWTSGGSTTDTQYF
NA,14,TRBJ2-5,NA,TRBV11-2,TGTGCCAGCAGCCATTCAGGGAGTCCAGAGACCCAGTACTTC,CASSHSGSPETQYF
NA,17,TRBJ1-1,NA,TRBV3-1/TRBV3-2,TGTGCCAGCAGCCGGAGGGCCGCTACTCTAGGGAACACTGAAGCTTTCTTT,CASSRRAATLGNTEAFF
NA,14,TRBJ2-1,NA,TRBV5-6,TGTGCCAGCAGCCCGCTGGGTAGCTCCAATGAGCAGTTCTTC,CASSPLGSSNEQFF
TRBD1,15,TRBJ1-6,NA,TRBV5-1,TGCGCCAGCAGCACCGGACAGGGGCTCTATTCACCCCTCCACTTT,CASSTGQGLYSPLHF
NA,12,TRBJ1-1,NA,TRBV6-5,TGTGCCAGCAGTTTACAGGGAGTTGAAGCTTTCTTT,CASSLQGVEAFF
NA,11,TRBJ1-3,NA,TRBV5-6,TGTGCCAGCAGCACTGGAAACACCATATATTTT,CASSTGNTIYF
NA,17,TRBJ1-2,NA,TRBV27,TGTGCCAGCAGTTTAAGGGGTACCGGATATAATAACTATGGCTACACCTTC,CASSLRGTGYNNYGYTF
TRBD1,16,TRBJ2-2,NA,TRBV11-3,TGTGCCAGCAGCCCGGGACAGACCACGAACACCGGGGAGCTGTTTTTT,CASSPGQTTNTGELFF
NA,12,TRBJ2-1,NA,TRBV2,TGTGCCAGCAGCGGTGTCGACAGGGAGCAGTTCTTC,CASSGVDREQFF
TRBD1,14,TRBJ1-1,NA,TRBV3-1/TRBV3-2,TGTGCCAGCAGCCTCCAGGACAGGGAGGCTGAAGCTTTCTTT,CASSLQDREAEAFF
NA,15,TRBJ2-7,NA,TRBV10-3,TGTGCCATCAGTGAGTCTCCGGTTAGCTCCTACGAGCAGTACTTC,CAISESPVSSYEQYF
TRBD1,13,TRBJ2-5,NA,TRBV5-1,TGCGCCAGCAGCTTACAGGGGGGAGAGACCCAGTACTTC,CASSLQGGETQYF
TRBD2,15,TRBJ2-1,NA,TRBV3-1/TRBV3-2,TGTGCCAGCAGCCAAATGAGCGGGGGGCCCAATGAGCAGTTCTTC,CASSQMSGGPNEQFF
TRBD1,16,TRBJ1-1,NA,TRBV12-5,TGTGCTAGTGGTTGGGTCCGGGACAGGGTGAACACTGAAGCTTTCTTT,CASGWVRDRVNTEAFF
NA,16,TRBJ2-6,NA,TRBV5-6,TGTGCCAGCAGCTTGGCCGGGGTTACTGGGGCCAACGTCCTGACTTTC,CASSLAGVTGANVLTF
NA,16,TRBJ1-3,NA,TRBV5-8,TGTGCCAGCAGCTTGGAGGCAGGGGAGTCTGGAAACACCATATATTTT,CASSLEAGESGNTIYF
NA,15,TRBJ1-6,NA,TRBV3-1/TRBV3-2,TGTGCCAGCAGTCCCGAGGGACGGATTAATTCACCCCTCCACTTT,CASSPEGRINSPLHF
NA,13,TRBJ2-7,NA,TRBV4-1,TGCGCCAGCAGCCAAGGGGGAACCTACGAGCAGTACTTC,CASSQGGTYEQYF
TRBD1,16,TRBJ2-6,NA,TRBV28,TGTGCCAGCAGTTCGAACAGGGGAACAGGGGCCAACGTCCTGACTTTC,CASSSNRGTGANVLTF
NA,11,TRBJ1-2,NA,TRBV30,TGTGCCTGGAGTCGGGGGGCCGGCTACACCTTC,CAWSRGAGYTF